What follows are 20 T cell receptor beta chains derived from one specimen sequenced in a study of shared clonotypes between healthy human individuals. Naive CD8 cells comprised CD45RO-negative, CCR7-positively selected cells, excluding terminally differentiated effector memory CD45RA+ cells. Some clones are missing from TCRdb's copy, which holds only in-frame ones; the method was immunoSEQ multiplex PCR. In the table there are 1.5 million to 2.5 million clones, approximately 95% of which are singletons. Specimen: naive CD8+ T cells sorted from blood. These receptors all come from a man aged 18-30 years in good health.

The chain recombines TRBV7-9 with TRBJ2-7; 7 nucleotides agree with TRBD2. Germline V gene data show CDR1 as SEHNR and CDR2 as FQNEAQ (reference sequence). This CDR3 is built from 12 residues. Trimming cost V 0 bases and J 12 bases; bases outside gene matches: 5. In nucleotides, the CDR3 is TGTGCCAGCAGCTTAGCGGGAGGGAAGGCGTACTTC. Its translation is CASSLAGGKAYF.

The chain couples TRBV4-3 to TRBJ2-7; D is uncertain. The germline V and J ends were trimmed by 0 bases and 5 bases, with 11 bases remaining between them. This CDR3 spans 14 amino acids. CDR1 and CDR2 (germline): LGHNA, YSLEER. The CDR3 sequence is CASSQDTAPDEQYF. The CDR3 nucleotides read TGCGCCAGCAGCCAAGATACAGCTCCCGACGAGCAGTACTTC.

The CDR3 reads CASSVVDLSYNEQFF. CDR3 nucleotides: TGTGCCAGCAGCGTAGTGGATCTCTCCTACAATGAGCAGTTCTTC. The rearrangement uses TRBV9 and TRBJ2-1; no reliable D call. This CDR3 has 15 amino acids. Trimming took 0 bases from V and 0 from J, leaving 7 bases between them. The germline gives CDR1 SGDLS, CDR2 YYNGEE.

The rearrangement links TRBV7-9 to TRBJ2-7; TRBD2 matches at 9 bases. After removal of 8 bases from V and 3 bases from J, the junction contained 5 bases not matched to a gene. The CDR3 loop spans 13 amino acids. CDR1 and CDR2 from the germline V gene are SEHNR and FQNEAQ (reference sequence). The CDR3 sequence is CASLAGENYEQYF. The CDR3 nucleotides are TGTGCCAGCTTAGCGGGAGAAAACTACGAGCAGTACTTC.

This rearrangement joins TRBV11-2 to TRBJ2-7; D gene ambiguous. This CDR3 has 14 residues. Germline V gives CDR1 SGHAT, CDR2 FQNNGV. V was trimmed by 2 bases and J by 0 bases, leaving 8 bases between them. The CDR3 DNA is TGTGCCAGCAGCTTAATGGGTATCTCCTACGAGCAGTACTTC. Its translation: CASSLMGISYEQYF.

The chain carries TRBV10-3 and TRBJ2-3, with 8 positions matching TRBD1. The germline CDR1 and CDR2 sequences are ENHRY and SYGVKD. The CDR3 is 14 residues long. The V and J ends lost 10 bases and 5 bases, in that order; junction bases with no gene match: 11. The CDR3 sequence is CATKTPQGGDTQYF. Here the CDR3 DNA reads TGTGCCACAAAGACGCCACAGGGGGGAGATACGCAGTATTTT.

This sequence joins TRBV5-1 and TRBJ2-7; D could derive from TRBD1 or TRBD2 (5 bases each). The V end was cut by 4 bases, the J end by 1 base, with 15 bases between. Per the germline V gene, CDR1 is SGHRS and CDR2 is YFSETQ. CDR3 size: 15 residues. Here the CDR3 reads CASSASGALSYEQYF. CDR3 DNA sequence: TGCGCCAGCAGCGCCTCCGGGGCCCTATCCTACGAGCAGTACTTC.

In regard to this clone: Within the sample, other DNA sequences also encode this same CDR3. CDR3 region: CASSQGAGGAYEQYF. The CDR3 DNA reads as TGCGCCAGCAGCCAAGGGGCAGGGGGGGCCTACGAGCAGTACTTC. This rearrangement joins TRBV4-3 to TRBJ2-7; perhaps D is TRBD1 or TRBD2 (7 bases each). The CDR3 extends over 15 amino acids. The V and J ends lost 1 base and 2 bases respectively, with 12 bases between them. From germline, CDR1 is LGHNA and CDR2 YSLEER.

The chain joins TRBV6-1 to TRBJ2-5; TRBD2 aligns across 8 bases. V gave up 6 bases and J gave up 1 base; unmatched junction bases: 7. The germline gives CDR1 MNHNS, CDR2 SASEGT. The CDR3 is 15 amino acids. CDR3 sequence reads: CASSDFSGGQETQYF. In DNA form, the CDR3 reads TGTGCCAGCAGCGACTTCAGCGGGGGCCAAGAGACCCAGTACTTC.

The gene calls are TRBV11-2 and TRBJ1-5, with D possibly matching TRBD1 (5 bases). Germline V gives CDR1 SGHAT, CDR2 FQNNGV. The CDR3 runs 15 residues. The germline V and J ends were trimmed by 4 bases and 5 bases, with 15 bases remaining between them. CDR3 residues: CASSSGAGGYQPQHF. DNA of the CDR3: TGTGCCAGCAGCTCTGGGGCAGGTGGATATCAGCCCCAGCATTTT.

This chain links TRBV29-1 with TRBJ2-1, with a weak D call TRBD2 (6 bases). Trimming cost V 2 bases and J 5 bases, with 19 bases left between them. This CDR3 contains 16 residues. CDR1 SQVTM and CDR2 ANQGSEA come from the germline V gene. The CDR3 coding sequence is TGCAGCGTTGAATGGAGGGAGAGGGATCCCCACAATGAGCAGTTCTTC. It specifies CSVEWRERDPHNEQFF.

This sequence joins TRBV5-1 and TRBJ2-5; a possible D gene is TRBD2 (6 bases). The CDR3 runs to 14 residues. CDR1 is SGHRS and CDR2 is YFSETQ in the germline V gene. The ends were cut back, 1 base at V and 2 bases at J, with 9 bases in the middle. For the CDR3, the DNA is TGCGCCAGCAGCTTGTTCGCGGGACAAGAGACCCAGTACTTC. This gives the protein CASSLFAGQETQYF. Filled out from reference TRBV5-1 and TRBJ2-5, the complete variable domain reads KAGVTQTPRYLIKTRGQQVTLSCSPISGHRSVSWYQQTPGQGLQFLFEYFSETQRNKGNFPGRFSGRQFSNSRSEMNVSTLELGDSALYLCASSLFAGQETQYFGPGTRLLVL.

CDR3 sequence reads: CASTKDGSEKLFF. The CDR3 DNA reads TGTGCCAGCACTAAAGACGGGTCGGAAAAACTGTTTTTT. The chain employs TRBV13 and TRBJ1-4; D not resolved. V dropped 7 bases and J dropped 8 bases, with 14 bases sitting between them. Germline values: CDR1 PRHDT, CDR2 FYEKMQ (reference sequence). The CDR3 runs to 13 residues.

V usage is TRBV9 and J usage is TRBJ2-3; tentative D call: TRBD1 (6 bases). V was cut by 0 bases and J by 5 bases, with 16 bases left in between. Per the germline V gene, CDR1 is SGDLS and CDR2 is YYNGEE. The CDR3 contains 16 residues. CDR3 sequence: CASSVAYGQGIDTQYF. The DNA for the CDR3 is TGTGCCAGCAGCGTAGCGTATGGGCAGGGGATAGATACGCAGTATTTT.

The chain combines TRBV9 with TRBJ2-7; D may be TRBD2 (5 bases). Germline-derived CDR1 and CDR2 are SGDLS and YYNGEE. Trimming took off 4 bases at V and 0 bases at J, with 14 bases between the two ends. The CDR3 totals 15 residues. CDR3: CASSMSGSGSYEQYF. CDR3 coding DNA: TGTGCCAGCAGCATGTCTGGGAGCGGCTCCTACGAGCAGTACTTC.

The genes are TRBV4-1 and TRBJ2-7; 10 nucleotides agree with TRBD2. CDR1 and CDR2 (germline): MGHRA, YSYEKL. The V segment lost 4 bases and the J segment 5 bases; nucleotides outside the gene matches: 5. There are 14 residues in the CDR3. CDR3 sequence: CASSRASGGDEQYF. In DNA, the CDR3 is TGCGCCAGCAGCCGGGCTAGCGGGGGAGACGAGCAGTACTTC.

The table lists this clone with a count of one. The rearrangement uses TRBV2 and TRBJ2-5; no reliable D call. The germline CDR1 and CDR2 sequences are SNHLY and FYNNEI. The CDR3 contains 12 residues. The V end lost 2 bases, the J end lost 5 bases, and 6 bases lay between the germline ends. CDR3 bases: TGTGCCAGCAGTGAATTTGGGGAGACCCAGTACTTC. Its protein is CASSEFGETQYF.

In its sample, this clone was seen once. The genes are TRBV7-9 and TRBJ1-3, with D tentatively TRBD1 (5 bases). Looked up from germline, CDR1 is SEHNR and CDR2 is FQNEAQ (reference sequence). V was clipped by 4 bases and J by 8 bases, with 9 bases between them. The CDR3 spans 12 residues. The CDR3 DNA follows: TGTGCCAGCAGCTCCGGGGGATACACCATATATTTT. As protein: CASSSGGYTIYF.

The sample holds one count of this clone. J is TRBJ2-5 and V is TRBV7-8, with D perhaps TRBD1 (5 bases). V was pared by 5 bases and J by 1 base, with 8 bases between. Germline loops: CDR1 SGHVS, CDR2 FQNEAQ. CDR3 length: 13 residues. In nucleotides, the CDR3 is TGTGCCAGCAGCCGACAGATCCAAGAGACCCAGTACTTC. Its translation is CASSRQIQETQYF.

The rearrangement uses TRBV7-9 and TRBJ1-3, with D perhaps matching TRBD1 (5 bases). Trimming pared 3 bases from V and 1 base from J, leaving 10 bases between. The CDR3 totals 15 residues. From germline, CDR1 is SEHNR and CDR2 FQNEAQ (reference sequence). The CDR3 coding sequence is TGTGCCAGCAGCTTCGGACATCCTTCTGGAAACACCATATATTTT. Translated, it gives CASSFGHPSGNTIYF.